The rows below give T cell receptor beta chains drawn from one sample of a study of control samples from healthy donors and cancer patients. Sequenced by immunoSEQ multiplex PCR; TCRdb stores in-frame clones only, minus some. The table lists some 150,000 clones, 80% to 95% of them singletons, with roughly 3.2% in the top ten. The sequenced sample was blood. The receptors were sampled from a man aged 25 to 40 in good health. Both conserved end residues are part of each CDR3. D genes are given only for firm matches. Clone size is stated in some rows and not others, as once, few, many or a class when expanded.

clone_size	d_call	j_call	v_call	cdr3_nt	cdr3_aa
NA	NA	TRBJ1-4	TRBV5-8	TGTGCCAGCAGCTTGGGTCGGCCAGATGATTTT	CASSLGRPDDF
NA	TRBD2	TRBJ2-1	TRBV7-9	TGTGCCAGCAGCGAAGTACTAGCGGGGGTTATTAATGAGCAGTTCTTC	CASSEVLAGVINEQFF
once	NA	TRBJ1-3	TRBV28	TGTGCCAGCCATAGCTCTGGAAACACCATATATTTT	CASHSSGNTIYF
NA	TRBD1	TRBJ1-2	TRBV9	TGTGCCAGCAGCCAAGGGGGCAACTATGGCTACACCTTC	CASSQGGNYGYTF
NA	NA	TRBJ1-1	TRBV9	TGTGCCAGCAGCCCGGGGGGCCGGAACACTGAAGCTTTCTTT	CASSPGGRNTEAFF
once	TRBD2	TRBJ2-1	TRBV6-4	TGTGCCAGCAGACCGGGACTAGCGGGGGAGCAGTTCTTC	CASRPGLAGEQFF
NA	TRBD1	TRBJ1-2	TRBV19	TGTGCCAGTAGTATGGGACAGGGGTGGGAAAACTATGGCTACACCTTC	CASSMGQGWENYGYTF
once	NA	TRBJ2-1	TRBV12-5	TGTGCTAGTGGTTTGGGTGTACAGGCCTACAATGAGCAGTTCTTC	CASGLGVQAYNEQFF
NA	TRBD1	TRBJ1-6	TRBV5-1	TGCGCCAGCAGCTTGGGGACAGGGGCCTTACGTAGGAGCTCCTATAATTCACCCCTCCACTTT	CASSLGTGALRRSSYNSPLHF
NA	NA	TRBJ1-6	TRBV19	TGTGCCAGTAGCCCCGAAATAAATTCACCCCTCCACTTT	CASSPEINSPLHF
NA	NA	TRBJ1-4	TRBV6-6	TGTGCCAGCAGTCCCCAGGGGAGTAGGGAAAAACTGTTTTTT	CASSPQGSREKLFF
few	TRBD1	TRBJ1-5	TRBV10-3	TGTGCCATCCGGGGACAGGCGGATCAGCCCCAGCATTTT	CAIRGQADQPQHF
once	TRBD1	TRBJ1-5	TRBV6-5	TGTGCCAGCCGCTCAGGACAGGGGAGTCAGCCCCAGCATTTT	CASRSGQGSQPQHF
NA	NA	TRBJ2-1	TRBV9	TGTGCCAGCAGCGTAGCTAGCTACAATGAGCAGTTCTTC	CASSVASYNEQFF
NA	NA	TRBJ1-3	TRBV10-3	TGTGCCATCAGTGAGACCATGTCCCCTGGAAACACCATATATTTT	CAISETMSPGNTIYF
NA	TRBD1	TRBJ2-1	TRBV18	TGTGCCAGCTCACCGAACCGGGACAGGGGGGTCTTC	CASSPNRDRGVF
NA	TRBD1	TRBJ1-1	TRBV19	TGTGCCAGTAGCTACGGGACAGTTGAAGCTTTCTTT	CASSYGTVEAFF
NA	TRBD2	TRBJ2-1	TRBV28	TGTGCCAGCAGCATTAGCGGGGGGAGCTCCTACAATGAGCAGTTCTTC	CASSISGGSSYNEQFF
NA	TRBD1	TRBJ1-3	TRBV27	TGTGCCAGCACCTCCTACAGGGGGAAGGAAAACACCATATATTTT	CASTSYRGKENTIYF
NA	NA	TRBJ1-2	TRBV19	TGTGCCAGTAGTATGAACGGGGGCATGGACTACACCTTC	CASSMNGGMDYTF
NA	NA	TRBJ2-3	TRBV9	TGTGCCAGCAGCCCCGCGGGCCTGGGGACAGATACGCAGTATTTT	CASSPAGLGTDTQYF
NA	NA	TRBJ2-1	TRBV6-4	TGTGCCAGCAGTGGGGGGTTGGACTACAATGAGCAGTTCTTC	CASSGGLDYNEQFF